The entry that follows covers one T cell receptor beta chain sequence. What it recognizes is unknown. These data belong to a study of PD-1 blockade in mismatch repair-deficient tumors. Overall study results and limits: Tumor-resident clones, often undetectable pretreatment in blood, expanded then contracted after pembrolizumab.

Germline assignment: CDR1 MNHEY and CDR2 SVGAGI. V dropped 6 bases and J dropped 1 base, with 9 bases sitting between them. The CDR3 is made up of 13 amino acids. Profiled with immunoSEQ multiplex PCR; TCRdb holds only in-frame clones, not every one. The sample has tens of thousands of clones, around four fifths seen once; the top ten hold about 3%. The sequence was collected from an adult with mismatch repair-deficient cancer. J is TRBJ1-2 and V is TRBV6-5; D remains unclear. The sample in question was peripheral blood, obtained 4 weeks after starting pembrolizumab. CDR3 protein: CASRPGSNYGYTF. CDR3 DNA sequence: TGTGCCAGCAGGCCAGGCAGTAACTATGGCTACACCTTC.